This T cell receptor beta chain was obtained from a study of blood T cell repertoires in COVID-19. Under the authors' procedure: Amplified reference gene primers provided the basis for estimating nucleated cell counts. Using immunoSEQ multiplex PCR, the repertoire was profiled, and TCRdb retains in-frame clones only, with some absent. The V and J calls and the clone size are those of that table, but D and trimming were determined from the DNA. The sample has about 200,000 clones; 86% are singletons. The CDR3 runs to 14 residues. Between the trimmed V and J ends, which lost 0 bases and 4 bases, there was a span of 9 bases. Germline CDR1 and CDR2: WNHNN and SYGVQD (reference sequence).

The sequence was obtained from a man aged 25-40 years who had recovered from COVID-19. Sample: peripheral blood. The genes are TRBV10-1 and TRBJ1-2; D possibly corresponds to TRBD1 (6 bases). CDR3 nucleotide sequence: TGCGCCAGCAGTGAGTCCTCAGGGGCCTATGGCTACACCTTC. It encodes CASSESSGAYGYTF.